The entry that follows covers one TCR beta chain sequence. The antigen is unknown. The CDR3 runs 13 residues. V was shortened by 5 bases and J by 4 bases, with 9 bases between the two germline ends. The germline gives CDR1 SGHRS, CDR2 YFSETQ. The source of the sample is a study of T-cell memory formation after mild COVID-19. Broader study findings: The study found contracting CD4+ clones mainly in CM and EM and contracting CD8+ clones in EMRA.

MiXCR was run by TCRdb on the 5' RACE reads, yielding one entry per CDR3 protein. There are 300,000 to 350,000 distinct CDR3 sequences in the sample; around 15% occur only once, and roughly 23% lies in the top ten. The chain uses TRBV5-1 and TRBJ2-2; D possibly corresponds to TRBD2 (5 bases). The specimen was PBMCs or a T cell subset sorted from them (not recorded which). This receptor was obtained from a man aged 18 to 30 who had mild COVID-19 (a few samples of this study predate the infection). Cell type and time point are not known. The CDR3 DNA follows: TGCGCCAGCAGGACGGCGGGCACCGGGGAGCTGTTTTTT. Amino acids: CASRTAGTGELFF.